The present T cell receptor beta chain was sequenced within a study of T cell repertoires in cytomegalovirus infection. Study overall: Newly reported HLA-C-restricted and thoroughly characterized HLA-B-restricted CMV epitopes were employed. Carrying CMV and the relevant HLA type showed in public TCR beta signatures. Study conclusions and caveats: HLA-C-restricted CMV-specific TCR beta clonotypes were dominant in the ex vivo response. CMV carriers with the relevant HLA were identified by cumulative public TCR beta family frequency.

This CDR3 is 11 amino acids long. V lost 8 bases, J lost 7 bases, and 11 bases lay in between. A single record per CDR3 protein comes from TCRdb applying MiXCR to the reads. The sample has roughly 800,000 distinct CDR3 sequences; around 29% are singletons. This clonotype has a count of ten or more. Its antigen is unidentified. The chain recombines TRBV12-3 or TRBV12-4 with TRBJ2-5; D may be TRBD2 (7 bases). This TCR was recovered from a human donor in good health (CMV status not recorded). Some clones in this sample may be carry-over from other donors' samples. The sample in question was cultured CD8+ T cells from PBMCs, obtained from culture after CMV antigen stimulation. For the CDR3, the DNA is TGTGCCAGCCAAGGGGGGGGGACCCAGTACTTC. Translation: CASQGGGTQYF.